The clone carrying this T cell receptor (beta chain) turned up a few times. Its antigen is currently unknown. This CDR3 region has 17 residues. Germline trimming cut 0 bases from V and 1 base from J; bases unmatched to any gene: 5. Looked up from germline, CDR1 is SGHVS and CDR2 is FQNEAQ. Each CDR3 protein gets one entry after TCRdb re-called the reads with MiXCR. The data show about 59,000 distinct CDR3 sequences, 62% seen once. This sample is part of a study of type 1 regulatory T cells. The sample comprised cultured non-Tr1 T cells, either the whole culture or a sorted T cell fraction (not recorded which). The TCR comes from a human donor in good health. The rearrangement joins TRBV7-8 to TRBJ2-7; 11 bases are a match to TRBD1. CDR3 amino acids: CASSLAPWDRGSYEQYF. As DNA, the CDR3 is TGTGCCAGCAGCTTAGCGCCTTGGGACAGGGGGTCCTACGAGCAGTACTTC.